What follows are 16 T cell receptor beta chains derived from one specimen sequenced in a study of CD8+ T cells in alopecia areata. In five patients, CD4+ T cells were split by CD25+CD127- sorting. Following extraction, RNA underwent reverse transcription to cDNA, which served as the sequencing template. Method: immunoSEQ multiplex PCR; TCRdb's copy keeps in-frame clones and lacks some. The table includes roughly 40,000 clones, under 65% detected once. Sequencing used CD4+ Tregs sorted from blood. Receptors originate from a human donor with alopecia areata.

This sequence joins TRBV4-2 and TRBJ2-2; D is unclear. CDR3 size: 12 residues. The V end lost 3 bases, the J end lost 6 bases, and 5 bases lay between the germline ends. Germline loops: CDR1 LGHNA, CDR2 YNFKEQ. CDR3 coding DNA: TGTGCCAGCAGCCAGTACCCCGGGGAGCTGTTTTTT. Translation gives CASSQYPGELFF.

This chain joins TRBV7-2 and TRBJ2-1; a weak D match, TRBD1 (6 bases). From germline, CDR1 is SGHTA and CDR2 FQGNSA. V lost 5 bases to trimming and J lost 6 bases, with 14 bases between them. CDR3 length: 14 amino acids. The CDR3 region has the DNA TGTGCCAGCAGCGAAGGGGGTTCGGGCAATGAGCAGTTCTTC. Translated: CASSEGGSGNEQFF.

This clone was recorded only once. The chain uses TRBV29-1 and TRBJ2-5; TRBD2 matches at 7 bases. The better agreement between TRBJ2-7 and the DNA end casts doubt on the J call. The germline V gene has CDR1 SQVTM and CDR2 ANQGSEA. The CDR3 is 15 residues long. CDR3 nucleotide sequence: TGCAGCGCCATCTCCGGCGGGGGACCAACCTACGAGCAGTACTTC. Protein product: CSAISGGGPTYEQYF.

This clone was seen more than once but under ten times. The chain is built from TRBV7-2 and TRBJ2-1, with 8 bases identical to TRBD1. Germline CDR1 SGHTA, CDR2 FQGNSA. J gave up 10 bases and V 5 bases, and 7 bases lay outside the gene matches. The CDR3 runs to 13 residues. The CDR3 DNA reads as TGTGCCAGCAGCATCGACAGGGGTCGCGAGCAGTTCTTC. The encoded protein is CASSIDRGREQFF.

V gene TRBV7-2 combines with J gene TRBJ2-7; tentatively, D is TRBD2 (5 bases). Trimming took 4 bases from V and 3 from J, leaving 16 bases between them. CDR1 is SGHTA, CDR2 FQGNSA, per germline. The CDR3 sequence is 15 residues long. CDR3 nucleotide sequence: TGTGCCAGCAGCTATCCTACTTCTCGGGGCTACGAGCAGTACTTC. Protein sequence: CASSYPTSRGYEQYF.

The CDR3 region is CASSSGTGPYNEQFF. CDR3 nucleotide sequence: TGTGCCAGCAGTTCGGGGACAGGACCCTACAATGAGCAGTTCTTC. This sequence joins TRBV6-5 and TRBJ2-1; 8 nucleotides line up with TRBD1. The CDR3 loop spans 15 amino acids. Germline loops: CDR1 MNHEY, CDR2 SVGAGI. After removal of 4 bases from V and 2 bases from J, the junction contained 4 bases not matched to a gene.

The rearrangement uses TRBV7-9 and TRBJ2-1; 11 bases line up with TRBD2. The CDR3 length is 16 residues. J was trimmed by 4 bases and V by 5 bases; bases with no gene match: 7. CDR1 SEHNR and CDR2 FQNEAQ come from the germline V gene (reference sequence). The CDR3 here is CASSPLAGGPYNEQFF. CDR3 in DNA: TGTGCCAGCAGCCCCTTAGCGGGGGGGCCGTACAATGAGCAGTTCTTC.

This clone was seen a handful of times. V gene TRBV15 combines with J gene TRBJ2-6; D is unclear. CDR1 is LNHNV, CDR2 YYDKDF, per germline (reference sequence). V was pared by 0 bases and J by 1 base, with 13 bases between. CDR3 length: 18 residues. CDR3 sequence reads: CATSRDWRSASGANVLTF. The DNA for the CDR3 is TGTGCCACCAGCAGAGATTGGCGCTCGGCTTCTGGGGCCAACGTCCTGACTTTC.

The CDR3 nucleotides are TGTGCCAGCAGCCTTTTGATGAACACTGAAGCTTTCTTT. Translated: CASSLLMNTEAFF. The chain joins TRBV6-5 to TRBJ1-1; D not certain. The length of the CDR3 is 13 residues. The germline V and J ends were trimmed by 6 bases and 0 bases, with 8 bases remaining between them. Per the germline V gene, CDR1 is MNHEY and CDR2 is SVGAGI.

This chain joins TRBV7-6 and TRBJ2-1; D not certain. V gave up 5 bases and J gave up 7 bases, with 12 bases separating them. The CDR3 sequence is 13 residues long. Germline assignment: CDR1 SGHVS and CDR2 FNYEAQ. The DNA for the CDR3 is TGTGCCAGCAGCCTGACCTTACAGAATGAGCAGTTCTTC. It specifies CASSLTLQNEQFF.

J is TRBJ2-7 and V is TRBV6-4; tentatively, D is TRBD2 (5 bases). Germline assignment: CDR1 MRHNA and CDR2 SNTAGT. Trimming stripped 7 bases from V and 2 bases from J, with 9 bases between. The CDR3 totals 12 residues. CDR3 nucleotide sequence: TGTGCCAGCATGGACTCTCCCTACGAGCAGTACTTC. Translated, it gives CASMDSPYEQYF.

The chain links TRBV27 to TRBJ1-1; D possibly corresponds to TRBD1 (6 bases). V lost 8 bases and J 0 bases, leaving 13 bases between the germline ends. Germline values: CDR1 MNHEY, CDR2 SMNVEV (reference sequence). The CDR3 is made up of 14 amino acids. CDR3: CASAIQGLNTEAFF. The CDR3, as DNA: TGTGCCAGCGCGATACAGGGTCTGAACACTGAAGCTTTCTTT.

The chain is built from TRBV18 and TRBJ2-7; 9 nucleotides match TRBD1. This CDR3 contains 15 residues. The trim removed 3 bases at V and 3 bases at J, leaving 6 bases unmatched. Germline CDR1 and CDR2: KGHSH and LQKENI. The CDR3 DNA sequence: TGTGCCAGCTCACCCGTGGGACAGGGAAACTACGAGCAGTACTTC. Translated, it gives CASSPVGQGNYEQYF.

This clone occurred a few times. The rearrangement joins TRBV7-2 to TRBJ1-2; possibly TRBD1 for D (5 bases). The CDR3 covers 14 residues. V lost 3 bases and J lost 10, with 18 bases in between. CDR1 is SGHTA and CDR2 is FQGNSA in the germline V gene. CDR3 DNA sequence: TGTGCCAGCAGCTTCACAGAATACTCCGGGGCCTACACCTTC. As protein: CASSFTEYSGAYTF.

This clone turned up a few times. The V and J genes are TRBV11-1 and TRBJ1-6; no clear D. Trimming removed 4 bases from V and 7 bases from J, with 8 bases in between. This CDR3 has 13 residues. Germline V lookup: CDR1 SGHAT, CDR2 FQDESV (reference sequence). Written as DNA, the CDR3 is TGTGCCAGCAGCTCCGTCCCGAATTCACCCCTCCACTTT. Translated: CASSSVPNSPLHF.

This clone has more than one count but fewer than ten. The chain couples TRBV7-2 to TRBJ1-5; no reliable D call. This CDR3 region has 13 residues. Trimming removed 4 bases at V and 7 bases at J, with 11 bases between. CDR1 and CDR2 (germline): SGHTA, FQGNSA. The DNA of the CDR3 is TGTGCCAGCAGCTCCGCGGGGAGCCAGCCCCAGCATTTT. It encodes CASSSAGSQPQHF.